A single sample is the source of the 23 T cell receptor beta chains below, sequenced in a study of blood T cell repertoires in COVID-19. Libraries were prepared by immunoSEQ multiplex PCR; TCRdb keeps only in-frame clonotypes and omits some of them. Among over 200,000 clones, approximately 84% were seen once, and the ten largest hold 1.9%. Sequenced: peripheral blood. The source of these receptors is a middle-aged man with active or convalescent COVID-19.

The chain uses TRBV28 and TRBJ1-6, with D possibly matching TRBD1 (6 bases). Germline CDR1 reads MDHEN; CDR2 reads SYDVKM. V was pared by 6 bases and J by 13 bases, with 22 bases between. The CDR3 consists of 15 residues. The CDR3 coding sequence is TGTGCCAGCAGGCCACGTCGGGGGGCCCAATGGCCCCTCCACTTT. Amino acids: CASRPRRGAQWPLHF.

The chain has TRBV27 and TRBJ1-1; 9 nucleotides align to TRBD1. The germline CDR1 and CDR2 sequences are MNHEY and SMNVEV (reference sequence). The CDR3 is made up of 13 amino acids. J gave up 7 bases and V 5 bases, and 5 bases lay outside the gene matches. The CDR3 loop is CASSTGGDGEAFF. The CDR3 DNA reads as TGTGCCAGCAGTACAGGGGGCGATGGTGAAGCTTTCTTT.

The CDR3 sequence: CASSIGTGGGGEKLFF. The CDR3 DNA sequence: TGTGCCAGTAGTATAGGGACAGGGGGCGGCGGTGAAAAACTGTTTTTT. The chain carries TRBV19 and TRBJ1-4, with TRBD1 identical over 11 bases. Per germline, CDR1 LNHDA and CDR2 SQIVND (reference sequence). V lost 1 base and J lost 7; bases outside the gene matches: 5. The CDR3 loop spans 16 amino acids.

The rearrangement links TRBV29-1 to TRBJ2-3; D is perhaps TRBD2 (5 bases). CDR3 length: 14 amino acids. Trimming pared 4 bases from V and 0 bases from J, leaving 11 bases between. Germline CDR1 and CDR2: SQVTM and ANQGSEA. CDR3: CSVAQAASTDTQYF. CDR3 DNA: TGCAGCGTTGCCCAAGCGGCTAGCACAGATACGCAGTATTTT.

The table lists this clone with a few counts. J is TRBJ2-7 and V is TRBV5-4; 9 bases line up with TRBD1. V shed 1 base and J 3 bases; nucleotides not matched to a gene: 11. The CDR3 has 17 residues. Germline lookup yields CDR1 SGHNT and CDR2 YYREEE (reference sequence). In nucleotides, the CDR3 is TGTGCCAGCAGCTTGCCGTTTTCGGGGACAGGGCTCTACGAGCAGTACTTC. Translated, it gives CASSLPFSGTGLYEQYF.

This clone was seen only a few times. CDR3 nucleotides: TGTGCCAGCAGCTTAGTACCCGGTGGGGGGAACTATGGCTACACCTTC. This encodes CASSLVPGGGNYGYTF. The J gene is TRBJ1-2, the V gene TRBV7-8; possibly TRBD1 for D (5 bases). The CDR3 contains 16 residues. Germline V gene data show CDR1 as SGHVS and CDR2 as FQNEAQ. V was cut by 1 base and J by 2 bases, with 14 bases left in between.

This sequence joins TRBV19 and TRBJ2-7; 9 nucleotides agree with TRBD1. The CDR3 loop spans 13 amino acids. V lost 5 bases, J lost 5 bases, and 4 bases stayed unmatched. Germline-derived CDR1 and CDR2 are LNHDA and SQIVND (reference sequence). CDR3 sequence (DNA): TGTGCCAGTAGTTTGGGACAGGGAAACGAGCAGTACTTC. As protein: CASSLGQGNEQYF. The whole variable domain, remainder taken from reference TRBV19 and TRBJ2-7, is DGGITQSPKYLFRKEGQNVTLSCEQNLNHDAMYWYRQDPGQGLRLIYYSQIVNDFQKGDIAEGYSVSREKKESFPLTVTSAQKNPTAFYLCASSLGQGNEQYFGPGTRLTVT.

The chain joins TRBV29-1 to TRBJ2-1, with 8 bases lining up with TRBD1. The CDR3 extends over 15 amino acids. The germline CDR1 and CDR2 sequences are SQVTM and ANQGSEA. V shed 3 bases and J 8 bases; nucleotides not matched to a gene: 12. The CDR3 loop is CSVDDTGTGGDEQFF. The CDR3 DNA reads TGCAGCGTTGACGATACCGGGACAGGAGGAGATGAGCAGTTCTTC.

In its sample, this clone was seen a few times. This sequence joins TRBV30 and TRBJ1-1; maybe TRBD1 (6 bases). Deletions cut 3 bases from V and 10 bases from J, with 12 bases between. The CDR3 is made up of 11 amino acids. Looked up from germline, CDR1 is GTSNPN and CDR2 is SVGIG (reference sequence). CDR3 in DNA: TGTGCCTGGAGCCCCCGGGACACAGCTTTCTTT. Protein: CAWSPRDTAFF.

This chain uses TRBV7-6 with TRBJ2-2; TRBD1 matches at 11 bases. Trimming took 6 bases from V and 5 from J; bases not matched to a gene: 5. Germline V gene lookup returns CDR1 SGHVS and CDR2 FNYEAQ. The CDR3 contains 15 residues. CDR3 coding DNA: TGTGCCAGCAGGCGGACAGGGGGCTCTACCGGGGAGCTGTTTTTT. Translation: CASRRTGGSTGELFF.

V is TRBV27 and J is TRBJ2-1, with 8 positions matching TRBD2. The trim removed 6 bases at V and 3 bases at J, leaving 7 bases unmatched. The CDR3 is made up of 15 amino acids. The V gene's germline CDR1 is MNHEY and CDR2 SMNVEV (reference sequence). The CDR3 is CASRSSTSGYNEQFF. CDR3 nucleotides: TGTGCCAGCAGGTCTTCAACTAGCGGCTACAATGAGCAGTTCTTC.

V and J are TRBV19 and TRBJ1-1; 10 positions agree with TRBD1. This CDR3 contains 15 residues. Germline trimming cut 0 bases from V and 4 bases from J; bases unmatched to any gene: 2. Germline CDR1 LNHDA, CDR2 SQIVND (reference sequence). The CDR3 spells CASSIDGTGVTEAFF. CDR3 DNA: TGTGCCAGTAGTATAGATGGGACAGGGGTCACTGAAGCTTTCTTT.

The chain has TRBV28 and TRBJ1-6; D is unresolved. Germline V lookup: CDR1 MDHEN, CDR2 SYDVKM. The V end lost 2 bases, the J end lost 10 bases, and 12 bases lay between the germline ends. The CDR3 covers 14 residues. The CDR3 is CASSLPGVGSPLHF. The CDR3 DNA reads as TGTGCCAGCAGTTTACCCGGGGTTGGCTCACCCCTCCACTTT.

Here the CDR3 reads CAISESNRVQPQHF. In DNA form, the CDR3 reads TGTGCCATCAGTGAGTCGAACAGGGTTCAGCCCCAGCATTTT. The chain employs TRBV10-3 and TRBJ1-5; TRBD1 might be the D (6 bases). There are 14 residues in the CDR3. V was trimmed by 0 bases and J by 6 bases, leaving 9 bases between them. Germline V gives CDR1 ENHRY, CDR2 SYGVKD.

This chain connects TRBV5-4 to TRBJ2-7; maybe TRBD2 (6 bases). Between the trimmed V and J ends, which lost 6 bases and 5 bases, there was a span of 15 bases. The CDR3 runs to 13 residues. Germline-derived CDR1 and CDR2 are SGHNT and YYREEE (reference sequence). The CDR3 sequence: CASMAGRNHEQYF. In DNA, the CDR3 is TGTGCCAGCATGGCAGGGAGGAATCACGAGCAGTACTTC.

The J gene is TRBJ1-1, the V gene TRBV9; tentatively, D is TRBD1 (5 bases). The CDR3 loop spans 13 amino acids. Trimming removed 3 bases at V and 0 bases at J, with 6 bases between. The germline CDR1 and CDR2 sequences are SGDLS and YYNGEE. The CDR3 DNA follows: TGTGCCAGCAGCGCGACAGTGAACACTGAAGCTTTCTTT. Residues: CASSATVNTEAFF.

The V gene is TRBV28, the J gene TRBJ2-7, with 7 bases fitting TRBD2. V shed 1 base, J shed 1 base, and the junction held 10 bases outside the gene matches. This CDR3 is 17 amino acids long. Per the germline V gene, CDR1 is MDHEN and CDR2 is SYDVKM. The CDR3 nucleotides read TGTGCCAGCAGTTTATCTCCCCTGGGGGGGTATTCCTACGAGCAGTACTTC. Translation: CASSLSPLGGYSYEQYF.

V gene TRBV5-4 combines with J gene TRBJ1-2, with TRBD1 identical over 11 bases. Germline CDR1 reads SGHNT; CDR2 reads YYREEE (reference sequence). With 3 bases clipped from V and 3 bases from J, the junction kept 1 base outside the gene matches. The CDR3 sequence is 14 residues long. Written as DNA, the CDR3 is TGTGCCAGCAGCTCGGGACAGGGGGACTATGGCTACACCTTC. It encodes CASSSGQGDYGYTF.

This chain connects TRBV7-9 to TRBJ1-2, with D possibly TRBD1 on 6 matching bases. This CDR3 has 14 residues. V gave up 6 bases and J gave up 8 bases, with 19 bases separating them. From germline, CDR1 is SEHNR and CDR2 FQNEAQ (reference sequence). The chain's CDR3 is CASSPAGGVGGYTF. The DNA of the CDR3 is TGTGCCAGCAGTCCGGCGGGGGGCGTGGGAGGCTACACCTTC.

In DNA, the CDR3 is TGTGCCAGCAGTCAAACAGGGGCGAACAACTATGGCTACACCTTC. This codes for CASSQTGANNYGYTF. V is TRBV2 and J is TRBJ1-2; 7 bases align to TRBD1. The J segment lost 2 bases and the V segment lost 5 bases, leaving 8 bases of the junction unmatched. Germline V gene lookup returns CDR1 SNHLY and CDR2 FYNNEI. The CDR3 length is 15 residues. The complete variable domain, with remaining parts taken from reference TRBV2 and TRBJ1-2, reads EPEVTQTPSHQVTQMGQEVILRCVPISNHLYFYWYRQILGQKVEFLVSFYNNEISEKSEIFDDQFSVERPDGSNFTLKIRSTKLEDSAMYFCASSQTGANNYGYTFGSGTRLTVV.

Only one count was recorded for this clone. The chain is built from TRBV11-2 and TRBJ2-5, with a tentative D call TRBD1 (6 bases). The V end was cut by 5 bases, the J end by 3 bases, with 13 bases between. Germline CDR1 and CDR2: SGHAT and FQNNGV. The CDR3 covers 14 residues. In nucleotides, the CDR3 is TGTGCCAGCAGCCGCGGACAGTTAAAAGAGACCCAGTACTTC. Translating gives CASSRGQLKETQYF.

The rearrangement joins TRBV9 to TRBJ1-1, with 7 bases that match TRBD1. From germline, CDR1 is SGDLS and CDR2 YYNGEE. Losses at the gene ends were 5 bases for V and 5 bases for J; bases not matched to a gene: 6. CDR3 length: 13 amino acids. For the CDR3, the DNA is TGTGCCAGCAGTGCGACAGGGAGAACTGAAGCTTTCTTT. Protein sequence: CASSATGRTEAFF. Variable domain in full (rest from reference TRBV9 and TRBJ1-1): DSGVTQTPKHLITATGQRVTLRCSPRSGDLSVYWYQQSLDQGLQFLIQYYNGEERAKGNILERFSAQQFPDLHSELNLSSLELGDSALYFCASSATGRTEAFFGQGTRLTVV.

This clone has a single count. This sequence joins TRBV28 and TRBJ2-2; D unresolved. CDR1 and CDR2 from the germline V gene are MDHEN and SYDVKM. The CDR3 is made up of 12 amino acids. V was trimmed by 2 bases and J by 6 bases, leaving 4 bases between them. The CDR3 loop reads CASSLAAGELFF. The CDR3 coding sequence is TGTGCCAGCAGTTTAGCGGCCGGGGAGCTGTTTTTT.